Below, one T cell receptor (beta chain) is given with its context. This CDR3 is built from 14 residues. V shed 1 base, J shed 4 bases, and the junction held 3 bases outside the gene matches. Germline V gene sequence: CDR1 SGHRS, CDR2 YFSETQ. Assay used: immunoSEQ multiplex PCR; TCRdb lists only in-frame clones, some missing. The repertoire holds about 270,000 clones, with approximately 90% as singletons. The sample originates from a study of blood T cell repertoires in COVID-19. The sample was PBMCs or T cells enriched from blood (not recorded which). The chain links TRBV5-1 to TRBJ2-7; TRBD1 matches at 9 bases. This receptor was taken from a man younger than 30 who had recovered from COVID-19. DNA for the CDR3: TGCGCCAGCAGCTTGATTGGACAGGGGTACGAGCAGTACTTC. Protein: CASSLIGQGYEQYF.